One sample yielded the 5 T cell receptor beta chains listed below, sequenced in a study of CD8+ T cells in alopecia areata. Investigators isolated RNA and reverse transcribed it into cDNA to act as the sequencing template. Only in-frame clones appear in the TCRdb table, and some are missing; sequencing was by immunoSEQ multiplex PCR. The sample lists about 210,000 clones; more than 55% were seen once. Sample treatment: oral pan-JAK inhibitor, 5-10 mg twice daily. Sequencing was performed on CD4+ T cells sorted from blood, taken at approximately week 44, from a patient treated with tofacitinib. These receptors all stem from a human donor with alopecia areata.

The chain is built from TRBV5-5 and TRBJ2-1; 12 bases line up with TRBD2. With 5 bases clipped from V and 0 bases from J, the junction kept 12 bases outside the gene matches. This CDR3 region has 19 residues. In germline, CDR1 is SGHKS, CDR2 YYEKEE (reference sequence). This chain's CDR3 is CASRLGLAGSISSYNEQFF. In DNA form, the CDR3 reads TGTGCCAGCAGACTCGGACTAGCGGGGAGTATTAGCTCCTACAATGAGCAGTTCTTC.

This clone has only a few counts. The chain links TRBV29-1 to TRBJ2-1; D may be TRBD1 or TRBD2 (6 bases each). CDR1 and CDR2 from the germline V gene are SQVTM and ANQGSEA. The CDR3 has 10 residues. With 7 bases removed from V and 9 bases from J, the gap between germline ends came to 10 bases. The CDR3 DNA reads TGCAGCGCCGGAGGGGGTGAGCAGTTCTTC. It yields the protein CSAGGGEQFF.

The J gene is TRBJ2-3, the V gene TRBV7-2, with D possibly matching TRBD1 (5 bases). The CDR3 contains 15 residues. Germline CDR1 reads SGHTA; CDR2 reads FQGNSA. V lost 5 bases and J lost 2, with 14 bases in between. The CDR3 nucleotides read TGTGCCAGCAGCACCTTAGCAGGGTACACAGATACGCAGTATTTT. Its protein product is CASSTLAGYTDTQYF.

The chain recombines TRBV5-1 with TRBJ1-1; D is ambiguous. CDR1 and CDR2 from the germline V gene are SGHRS and YFSETQ. V lost 5 bases to trimming and J lost 8 bases, with 10 bases between them. CDR3 length: 11 residues. The CDR3 protein is CASSEQKEAFF. The CDR3 DNA sequence: TGCGCCAGCAGTGAACAAAAGGAAGCTTTCTTT.

This clone was found once. The V and J genes are TRBV7-2 and TRBJ1-1, with D possibly matching TRBD1 (5 bases). Germline CDR1 SGHTA, CDR2 FQGNSA. V was pared by 2 bases and J by 5 bases, with 12 bases between. CDR3 length: 14 amino acids. This CDR3 is CASSLLGGGTEAFF. DNA of the CDR3: TGTGCCAGCAGCTTACTCGGGGGAGGGACTGAAGCTTTCTTT.